A single sample gave rise to the 21 T cell receptor beta chains below, sequenced in a study of T cell responses to AZD1222 COVID-19 vaccine. Assay: immunoSEQ multiplex PCR; the TCRdb copy retains only in-frame clones and omits some. The sample has roughly 150,000 clones, around 89% seen once; the top ten hold 6% to 8%. The sequencing here drew on peripheral blood, taken on day 0 of AZD1222 vaccination. These receptors were taken from an adult in good health.

This sequence joins TRBV30 and TRBJ1-1, with D maybe TRBD1 (6 bases). V was trimmed by 3 bases and J by 3 bases, leaving 20 bases between them. The germline gives CDR1 GTSNPN, CDR2 SVGIG (reference sequence). The CDR3 is 16 amino acids. This CDR3 reads CAWSPLRGREYTEAFF. DNA for the CDR3: TGTGCCTGGAGCCCTCTAAGGGGGAGAGAGTACACTGAAGCTTTCTTT.

This sequence joins TRBV11-2 and TRBJ1-1, with D unclear. V lost 0 bases and J lost 10, with 12 bases in between. Germline CDR1 SGHAT, CDR2 FQNNGV. CDR3 length: 13 amino acids. The CDR3 is CASSLDFESRAFF. Written as DNA, the CDR3 is TGTGCCAGCAGCTTAGATTTCGAGTCTCGAGCTTTCTTT.

The chain couples TRBV6-5 to TRBJ2-5, with D possibly matching TRBD1 (6 bases). The CDR3 extends over 12 amino acids. V gave up 6 bases and J gave up 4 bases, with 9 bases separating them. CDR1 is MNHEY and CDR2 is SVGAGI in the germline V gene. The CDR3 bases are TGTGCCAGCAGGAGGACAGCAGAGACCCAGTACTTC. Its translation is CASRRTAETQYF.

As to this clone: Other DNA sequences in this sample translate to the same CDR3. The V and J genes are TRBV6-4 and TRBJ2-3; TRBD2 aligns across 7 bases. The V and J ends lost 2 bases and 2 bases, in that order; junction bases with no gene match: 4. The CDR3 covers 15 residues. Germline CDR1 and CDR2: MRHNA and SNTAGT. The CDR3 DNA reads as TGTGCCAGCAGTGACGTCGGGGGGTCCACAGATACGCAGTATTTT. As protein: CASSDVGGSTDTQYF.

The rearrangement links TRBV25-1 to TRBJ2-7; D might be TRBD1 (6 bases). Per the germline V gene, CDR1 is MGHDK and CDR2 is SYGVNS. V lost 10 bases and J lost 1, with 14 bases in between. This CDR3 is 13 amino acids long. The CDR3 here is CANVHTGSYEQYF. The CDR3 DNA reads as TGTGCCAACGTACATACAGGGTCCTACGAGCAGTACTTC.

This clone was seen a few times. The genes are TRBV25-1 and TRBJ2-5; 12 bases are shared with TRBD2. The CDR3 consists of 15 residues. The ends lost 7 bases at V and 4 bases at J; junction bases unmatched: 7. Looked up from germline, CDR1 is MGHDK and CDR2 is SYGVNS. CDR3 bases: TGTGCCAGCACCCGAACGACTAGCGGGGGAGAGACCCAGTACTTC. Its translation is CASTRTTSGGETQYF.

CDR3 protein: CASSQEGISGVEQYF. The CDR3 nucleotides are TGTGCCAGCAGCCAAGAGGGAATTAGCGGGGTCGAGCAGTACTTC. The gene calls are TRBV4-2 and TRBJ2-7; 8 bases line up with TRBD2. V was clipped by 0 bases and J by 6 bases; unmatched bases: 7. The CDR3 has 15 amino acids. Germline assignment: CDR1 LGHNA and CDR2 YNFKEQ.

The chain couples TRBV28 to TRBJ1-4; D is unresolved. The CDR3 length is 11 residues. The germline gives CDR1 MDHEN, CDR2 SYDVKM. V gave up 10 bases and J gave up 6 bases, with 9 bases separating them. The CDR3, as DNA: TGTGCCACACTGCGCGATGAAAAACTGTTTTTT. Its translation: CATLRDEKLFF.

This sequence joins TRBV24-1 and TRBJ1-5; D is possibly TRBD1 (6 bases). The germline V and J ends were trimmed by 1 base and 4 bases, with 13 bases remaining between them. The length of the CDR3 is 16 residues. Germline V CDR1 and CDR2: KGHDR, SFDVKD. In DNA, the CDR3 is TGTGCCACCAGTGATTTTTGGCTCCAGGGGAATCAGCCCCAGCATTTT. This encodes CATSDFWLQGNQPQHF.

This clone has just one count. The rearrangement joins TRBV24-1 to TRBJ2-3; no firm D call. Deletions cut 3 bases from V and 2 bases from J, with 11 bases between. Per germline, CDR1 KGHDR and CDR2 SFDVKD. This CDR3 spans 15 amino acids. The CDR3 DNA follows: TGTGCCACCAGTGATCCCCAGGCAGCCACAGATACGCAGTATTTT. This encodes CATSDPQAATDTQYF.

The chain employs TRBV19 and TRBJ1-6; 7 nucleotides agree with TRBD1. Germline V gene sequence: CDR1 LNHDA, CDR2 SQIVND (reference sequence). The CDR3 has 14 residues. Trimming removed 5 bases from V and 7 bases from J; junction bases left unmatched: 5. CDR3 nucleotide sequence: TGTGCCAGTAGTGAGGGACAGTTCAATTCACCCCTCCACTTT. It yields the protein CASSEGQFNSPLHF.

The chain is built from TRBV5-1 and TRBJ2-7, with D perhaps matching TRBD2 (7 bases). V lost 4 bases and J lost 7, with 18 bases in between. The CDR3 loop spans 14 amino acids. Germline V lookup: CDR1 SGHRS, CDR2 YFSETQ. CDR3 in DNA: TGCGCCAGCAGCCCGGGGGGCGGATCGAGAGAGCAGTACGTC. Protein product: CASSPGGGSREQYV.

This clone appeared a few times. The V gene is TRBV10-3, the J gene TRBJ2-6; the D is unclear. This CDR3 contains 16 residues. CDR1 ENHRY and CDR2 SYGVKD come from the germline V gene. The germline V and J ends were trimmed by 3 bases and 0 bases, with 9 bases remaining between them. In DNA, the CDR3 is TGTGCCATCAGTGACTTCGTTCGCTCTGGGGCCAACGTCCTGACTTTC. Translating gives CAISDFVRSGANVLTF.

V and J are TRBV4-1 and TRBJ1-2; TRBD1 might be the D (5 bases). V dropped 2 bases and J dropped 4 bases, with 14 bases sitting between them. The germline V gene encodes CDR1 MGHRA and CDR2 YSYEKL. The CDR3 is made up of 15 amino acids. The CDR3 DNA is TGCGCCAGCAGCCAATTGGGGAGGGGAGGCTATGGCTACACCTTC. Translating gives CASSQLGRGGYGYTF.

This clone has only a few counts. The chain has TRBV3-1 (or the pseudogene TRBV3-2) and TRBJ1-2; D is ambiguous. Trimming took 3 bases from V and 3 from J, leaving 11 bases between them. The CDR3 consists of 14 residues. CDR1 and CDR2 from the germline V gene are LGHDT and YNNKEL (reference sequence). The CDR3 DNA is TGTGCCAGCAGCCACCGGCAGGTGCACTATGGCTACACCTTC. Its protein is CASSHRQVHYGYTF.

The chain couples TRBV18 to TRBJ1-2; D not resolved. Germline values: CDR1 KGHSH, CDR2 LQKENI. V shed 1 base and J shed 6 bases, with 9 bases lying between them. The CDR3 consists of 13 residues. The chain's CDR3 is CASSPRSEDGYTF. Here the CDR3 DNA reads TGTGCCAGCTCACCACGATCCGAAGATGGCTACACCTTC. Using reference TRBV18 and TRBJ1-2 for the parts outside the CDR3, the full variable domain is NAGVMQNPRHLVRRRGQEARLRCSPMKGHSHVYWYRQLPEEGLKFMVYLQKENIIDESGMPKERFSAEFPKEGPSILRIQQVVRGDSAAYFCASSPRSEDGYTFGSGTRLTVV.

The chain uses TRBV24-1 and TRBJ2-7; D is perhaps TRBD1 (5 bases). This CDR3 spans 15 amino acids. Trimming removed 5 bases at V and 2 bases at J, with 15 bases between. Germline-derived CDR1 and CDR2 are KGHDR and SFDVKD. CDR3 sequence: CATSARQGSTYEQYF. The DNA of the CDR3 is TGTGCCACCAGTGCGAGGCAGGGATCTACCTACGAGCAGTACTTC.

This clone was counted a single time. CDR3 sequence: CASRAAGEDTQYF. The CDR3 DNA sequence: TGCGCCAGCAGAGCAGCGGGGGAGGATACGCAGTATTTT. J is TRBJ2-3 and V is TRBV10-2, with 8 bases that match TRBD2. This CDR3 spans 13 amino acids. Germline CDR1 WSHSY, CDR2 SAAADI. The V and J ends lost 6 bases and 6 bases, in that order; junction bases with no gene match: 5.

This clone was counted a single time. The gene calls are TRBV6-5 and TRBJ2-7; no firm D call. Trimming cost V 4 bases and J 2 bases, with 9 bases left between them. Germline lookup yields CDR1 MNHEY and CDR2 SVGAGI. CDR3 length equals 13 residues. CDR3 loop: CASSLQGPYEQYF. The CDR3 DNA reads as TGTGCCAGCAGTTTACAAGGTCCCTACGAGCAGTACTTC.

This chain connects TRBV5-8 to TRBJ2-7; D remains unclear. From germline, CDR1 is SGHTS and CDR2 YDEGEE. Trimming stripped 1 base from V and 0 bases from J, with 5 bases between. CDR3 length: 13 amino acids. CDR3 bases: TGTGCCAGCAGCTTGTCCAGCTCCTACGAGCAGTACGTC. Residues: CASSLSSSYEQYV.

The CDR3 here is CASSYDSERDRWNTEAFF. CDR3 coding DNA: TGTGCCAGCAGTTACGACTCCGAAAGGGACAGGTGGAACACTGAAGCTTTCTTT. The chain couples TRBV6-2 or TRBV6-3 to TRBJ1-1, with 8 bases lining up with TRBD1. V trimming: 2 bases; J trimming: 1 base; junction bases outside the gene matches: 12. The CDR3 consists of 18 residues. The germline gives CDR1 MNHEY, CDR2 SVGEGT.